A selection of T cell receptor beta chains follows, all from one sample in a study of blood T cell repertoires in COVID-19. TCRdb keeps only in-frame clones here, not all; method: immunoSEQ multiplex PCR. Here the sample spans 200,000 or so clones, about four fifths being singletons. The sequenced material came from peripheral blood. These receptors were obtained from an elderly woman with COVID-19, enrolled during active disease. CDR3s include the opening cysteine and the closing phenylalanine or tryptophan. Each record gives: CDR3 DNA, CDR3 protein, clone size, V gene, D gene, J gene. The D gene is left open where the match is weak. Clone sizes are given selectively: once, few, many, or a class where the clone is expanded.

TGTGCCAGCAGTGGGATGGGGAGAAACACTGAAGCTTTCTTT CASSGMGRNTEAFF - TRBV2 - TRBJ1-1
TGTGCCACCAGTGAGTGGACAGGGGGGCATGAAAAACTGTTTTTT CATSEWTGGHEKLFF - TRBV24-1 TRBD1 TRBJ1-4
TGTGCCAGCAGTAGACAGGGAAAGGAAAACACCATATATTTT CASSRQGKENTIYF once TRBV28 TRBD1 TRBJ1-3
TGTGCCAGCAGCCAAGAAGCGACTAACTATGGCTACACCTTC CASSQEATNYGYTF - TRBV3-1/TRBV3-2 - TRBJ1-2
TGTGCCAGCAGTTTAGGGGGCAATGGCTACACCTTC CASSLGGNGYTF - TRBV27 - TRBJ1-2
TGTGCCAGCAGCTTTTCCGGGGAAGGAACTGAAGCTTTCTTT CASSFSGEGTEAFF - TRBV7-2 - TRBJ1-1
TGTGCCAGCAGTCGGGACTCGGCAAAGCAGTTCTTC CASSRDSAKQFF once TRBV28 - TRBJ2-1
TGCAGTGCTAGGGGCGACAATGAGCAGTTCTTC CSARGDNEQFF - TRBV20-1 - TRBJ2-1
TGTGCCAGCAGCTCGCAACAGGACTCCTACGAGCAGTACTTC CASSSQQDSYEQYF - TRBV7-9 - TRBJ2-7
TGTGCCAGCAGCTATATAGCGGGCGGGCAGTACTTC CASSYIAGGQYF - TRBV7-9 TRBD2 TRBJ2-7
TGTGCCAGCAGCTTTCTCAATGAGCAGTTCTTC CASSFLNEQFF - TRBV5-6 - TRBJ2-1
TGTGCCAGCAGCTTGCATGTGCAGGATTATGGCTACACCTTC CASSLHVQDYGYTF few TRBV3-1/TRBV3-2 - TRBJ1-2
TGCAGCGTTGGGTTAACGGGGAGAAACACCATATATTTT CSVGLTGRNTIYF - TRBV29-1 - TRBJ1-3
TGTGCCAGGAGGACAGGGGAAGAGACCCAGTACTTC CARRTGEETQYF - TRBV2 TRBD1 TRBJ2-5
TGCGCCAGCAGCCTAGGGACTGCAACTAATGAAAAACTGTTTTTT CASSLGTATNEKLFF - TRBV4-1 - TRBJ1-4
TGTGCCAGCGGGGCAGCGGGAGGGCCGGTTAATACGCAGTATTTT CASGAAGGPVNTQYF once TRBV28 TRBD2 TRBJ2-3
TGTGCCAGCACCCCCGTGTTGGGGGCTCGGAAAGCTTTCTTT CASTPVLGARKAFF - TRBV3-1/TRBV3-2 - TRBJ1-1
TGTGCCAGCAGTTTCTCTCGGGTGGGAGTTGGCACCGGGGAGCTGTTTTTT CASSFSRVGVGTGELFF - TRBV28 - TRBJ2-2
TGCGCCAGCAGCTTGGCAGGGGGCCCCCAAGAGACCCAGTACTTC CASSLAGGPQETQYF - TRBV5-1 TRBD1 TRBJ2-5
TGTGCCAGCAGTCAACAGCGGGAGTCAGATACGCAGTATTTT CASSQQRESDTQYF - TRBV6-5 TRBD2 TRBJ2-3
TGTGCCAGCAGCCTCCGAGGGTCCTATAATTCACCCCTCCACTTT CASSLRGSYNSPLHF - TRBV9 - TRBJ1-6
TGTGCCAGCAGTCCCCTAGCGGGAGCCTCCTACGAGCAGTACTTC CASSPLAGASYEQYF once TRBV28 TRBD2 TRBJ2-7
TGTGCCAGCACCAGGACAGGGGGCGCGGGCTACGAGCAGTACTTC CASTRTGGAGYEQYF - TRBV2 TRBD1 TRBJ2-7
TGCGCCAGCAGCTTGTCGCCCGCAGGGGCCTACGAGCAGTACTTC CASSLSPAGAYEQYF - TRBV5-1 - TRBJ2-7
TGCGCCAGCAGCTTGGGGGCAGATCTTGGCTACACCTTC CASSLGADLGYTF - TRBV5-1 - TRBJ1-2
TGTGCCAGTAGTATCAGGGAAGGATCTGAAGCTTTCTTT CASSIREGSEAFF - TRBV19 - TRBJ1-1
TGTGCCAGCTCACCACCGGGACTTTGGGGCTACACCTTC CASSPPGLWGYTF - TRBV18 - TRBJ1-2
TGTGCCAGCAGATCTCCTCCGGGACACTTGAACACTGAAGCTTTCTTT CASRSPPGHLNTEAFF - TRBV7-2 - TRBJ1-1
TGTGCCAGCAGCCAAGACCGCGGGGGGGCTTTTAATGAGCAGTTCTTC CASSQDRGGAFNEQFF few TRBV3-1/TRBV3-2 TRBD2 TRBJ2-1
TGTGCCAGCAGCGTTGATGGACACTCCTACAATGAGCAGTTCTTC CASSVDGHSYNEQFF - TRBV9 - TRBJ2-1
TGCGCCAGCAGTCCGGACACACAAGAGACCCAGTACTTC CASSPDTQETQYF - TRBV5-1 - TRBJ2-5
TGTGCCAGCATGGGACTAGTCGCGGATACGCAGTATTTT CASMGLVADTQYF - TRBV25-1 TRBD2 TRBJ2-3
TGCGCCAGCAGCCAAGTAGGGGGCCATGAAAAACTGTTTTTT CASSQVGGHEKLFF - TRBV4-1 TRBD1 TRBJ1-4
TGTGCCAGCAGCTCTTACCCGACAGGGGCAGGAAACACCATATATTTT CASSSYPTGAGNTIYF - TRBV5-8 TRBD1 TRBJ1-3
TGTGCCAGCAGTTTACGGTTGAACACTGAAGCTTTCTTT CASSLRLNTEAFF once TRBV28 - TRBJ1-1
TGTGCCAGCAGTGATCTCGGGCTAGCGGGACTTGAGGAGACCCAGTACTTC CASSDLGLAGLEETQYF - TRBV2 TRBD2 TRBJ2-5
TGTGCCAGCAGATCGGGGGACAGGGCGTACGAGCAGTACTTC CASRSGDRAYEQYF - TRBV28 TRBD1 TRBJ2-7
TGTGCCATCAGTGAGGGACTAGCGGGGAGCACAGATACGCAGTATTTT CAISEGLAGSTDTQYF - TRBV10-3 TRBD2 TRBJ2-3
TGTGCCACCCAATCGGTCTCTAACACCGGGGAGCTGTTTTTT CATQSVSNTGELFF - TRBV7-9 - TRBJ2-2
TGCAGCGTTGAAGAGGCCAACACCGGGGAGCTGTTTTTT CSVEEANTGELFF few TRBV29-1 - TRBJ2-2
TGTGCCAGCAGTTTCGAACAGGGTTGGACTGAAGCTTTCTTT CASSFEQGWTEAFF - TRBV6-6 - TRBJ1-1
TGTGCCAGCAGCGTAAGGTCTAGCGGGGGGGCCAATGAGCAGTTCTTC CASSVRSSGGANEQFF - TRBV9 TRBD2 TRBJ2-1
TGTGCCAGCAGCCCGGGACTAGCGGGGAACAATGAGCAGTTCTTC CASSPGLAGNNEQFF - TRBV6-5 TRBD2 TRBJ2-1
TGTGCCAGTAGTATTAGGGCAGGGTTGACTGAAGCTTTCTTT CASSIRAGLTEAFF - TRBV19 - TRBJ1-1
TGTGCCAGCAGCCGCCTAACAGGGAGTGACGGAAAACTGTTTTTT CASSRLTGSDGKLFF - TRBV6-5 - TRBJ1-4
TGTGCCAGCAGTGAAGTAGGGACACTGGATAGCAATCAGCCCCAGCATTTT CASSEVGTLDSNQPQHF many TRBV2 - TRBJ1-5
TGCGCCAGCAGCTTGGTTTGGCGCGGGGGGGCCCAAGAGACCCAGTACTTC CASSLVWRGGAQETQYF - TRBV5-1 TRBD2 TRBJ2-5
TGCGCCAGCAGCCAAGATACCCCCCGCAGGGGGATATATGGCTACACCTTC CASSQDTPRRGIYGYTF - TRBV4-3 TRBD1 TRBJ1-2